A selection of T cell receptor beta chains follows, all from one sample in a study of control samples from healthy donors and cancer patients. The protocol was immunoSEQ multiplex PCR, while the TCRdb copy is restricted to in-frame clones and leaves out a portion. The data contain under 450,000 clones, around 90% of them singletons. The source material was PBMCs. The receptor source for this set is a man aged 35 to 55 with head and neck cancer. Both conserved end residues are part of each CDR3. The D gene is left open where the match is weak. Only some rows state a clone size, as once, few, many or a class for expanded clones.

size,V,J,D,DNA,CDR3
.,TRBV5-4,TRBJ1-2,TRBD1,TGTGCCAGCAGCTTGCTATCGTACGGGCGGGACAGACCTAACTATGGCTACACCTTC,CASSLLSYGRDRPNYGYTF
.,TRBV27,TRBJ2-2,TRBD1,TGTGCCAGCAGTTTAATGACGGCACAGGGGTCCGGGGAGCTGTTTTTT,CASSLMTAQGSGELFF
.,TRBV27,TRBJ2-1,.,TGTGCCAGCAACGAGGAGGCCGAAGATGAGCAGTTCTTC,CASNEEAEDEQFF
.,TRBV11-2,TRBJ2-7,.,TGTGCCAGCAGCCGGGAAGGGAGTTCCCCGGTGTACTCCTACGAGCAGTACTTC,CASSREGSSPVYSYEQYF
few,TRBV29-1,TRBJ1-2,.,TGCAGCGTGGTTGGGGATCTGGGCTATGGCTACACCTTC,CSVVGDLGYGYTF
once,TRBV10-3,TRBJ1-6,.,TGTGCCATCAGTGAGTCTGGGGCGTATAGCTCACCCCTCCACTTT,CAISESGAYSSPLHF
.,TRBV11-3,TRBJ2-1,.,TGTGCCAGCAGCCTCCGACACTCCTACAATGAGCAGTTCTTC,CASSLRHSYNEQFF
.,TRBV6-2/TRBV6-3,TRBJ2-2,TRBD1,TGTGCCAGCAGTTCCGACAGGGGGTGGACCGGGGAGCTGTTTTTT,CASSSDRGWTGELFF
.,TRBV6-5,TRBJ2-3,.,TGTGCCAGCACTCCTGGTTCCCGAGAAGATACGCAGTATTTT,CASTPGSREDTQYF
.,TRBV6-5,TRBJ1-1,.,TGTGCCAGCACACAGGGACCGTATACTGAAGCTTTCTTT,CASTQGPYTEAFF
.,TRBV5-4,TRBJ2-3,TRBD2,TGTGCCAGCAGCTCTTTAGCGGGGGTTGGGAATACGCAGTATTTT,CASSSLAGVGNTQYF
.,TRBV18,TRBJ2-3,.,TGTGCCAGCTCACCACCCTACGAGGAGAAGATCACAGATACGCAGTATTTT,CASSPPYEEKITDTQYF
.,TRBV14,TRBJ1-6,.,TGTGCCAGCAGCCAAGGAGTAACAGGGAAATTATTTTCACCCCTCCACTTT,CASSQGVTGKLFSPLHF
.,TRBV10-3,TRBJ2-5,TRBD1,TGTGCCATCAGTCCGGGACAGGGCGATGCGGAGACCCAGTACTTC,CAISPGQGDAETQYF
.,TRBV10-3,TRBJ2-3,TRBD2,TGTGCCATCAGCGGTATAGGACTAGCGGGGGGGACCCATACGCAGTATTTT,CAISGIGLAGGTHTQYF
.,TRBV7-2,TRBJ2-3,.,TGTGCCAGCAGCTTAGAGGTCAGGGGCGGTAAGCAGTATTTT,CASSLEVRGGKQYF
.,TRBV28,TRBJ1-4,.,TGTGCCAGCAGTTTAGGACCTAATGAAAAACTGTTTTTT,CASSLGPNEKLFF
.,TRBV18,TRBJ2-7,TRBD1,TGTGCCAGCTCACCAGGGGACAGGGGCTTCGACGAGCAGTACTTC,CASSPGDRGFDEQYF
once,TRBV6-7,TRBJ2-1,.,TGTGCCAGCAGTAATCTGGATGAGCAGTTCTTC,CASSNLDEQFF
.,TRBV6-6,TRBJ1-2,.,TGTGCCAGCAGTTACGTCGGTGTCAACTATGGCTACACCTTC,CASSYVGVNYGYTF
.,TRBV11-3,TRBJ2-1,.,TGTGCCAGCAGTACGGTGAGCAGTTCCCCTGAGCAGTTCTTC,CASSTVSSSPEQFF
.,TRBV2,TRBJ1-5,.,TGTGCCAGCAGTGATTTAACAGGGAATCAGCCCCAGCATTTT,CASSDLTGNQPQHF
.,TRBV24-1,TRBJ2-2,.,TGTGCCACCATTTCGGAGAACACCGGGGAGCTGTTTTTT,CATISENTGELFF
.,TRBV5-1,TRBJ2-7,.,TGCGCCAGCAGCTCGAAGGGGGCCTACGAGCAGTACTTC,CASSSKGAYEQYF
.,TRBV19,TRBJ2-3,TRBD1,TGTGCCAGTAGTATAGGCACAGGGGGCTATGTAGATACGCAGTATTTT,CASSIGTGGYVDTQYF
.,TRBV4-2,TRBJ1-6,.,TGTGCCAGCAGCCAAGATACCAACTGGGGGACGAAGAATTCACCCCTCCACTTT,CASSQDTNWGTKNSPLHF
.,TRBV6-5,TRBJ1-2,.,TGTGCCAGCAGGAGCCAGCGGGCAGCTAACTATGGCTACACCTTC,CASRSQRAANYGYTF
.,TRBV28,TRBJ1-2,TRBD1,TGTGCCAGCAGTTTTGTCCAGGGGGCGGATGGCTACACCTTC,CASSFVQGADGYTF
.,TRBV11-3,TRBJ2-7,.,TGTGCCAGCAGCTTAGACCGGGACTCCCCCTACGAGCAGTACTTC,CASSLDRDSPYEQYF
.,TRBV27,TRBJ2-3,.,TGTGCCAGCAGTTTTCAGGGCCGAGATACGCAGTATTTT,CASSFQGRDTQYF
.,TRBV5-6,TRBJ2-5,.,TGTGCCGCAGGGAGACAGAAAGAGACCCAGTACTTC,CAAGRQKETQYF
.,TRBV6-5,TRBJ1-5,TRBD1,TGTGCCAGCAGCCGGGACAGATATCAGCCCCAGCATTTT,CASSRDRYQPQHF
.,TRBV16,TRBJ2-7,.,TGTGCCAGCAGCCCTGGGATTAAAGGGGAGCAGTACTTC,CASSPGIKGEQYF
once,TRBV28,TRBJ2-1,.,TGTGCCAGCGGACCCCCGGGCCCAAGAATGGACTCCTACAATGAGCAGTTCTTC,CASGPPGPRMDSYNEQFF
.,TRBV18,TRBJ2-7,.,TGTGCCAGCTCACCGATACAGGGAATGGGCTACGAGCAGTACTTC,CASSPIQGMGYEQYF
.,TRBV7-2,TRBJ1-1,.,TGTGCCAGCAGCTGGGTTGGGGCGACGGGTGAAGCTTTCTTT,CASSWVGATGEAFF
.,TRBV3-1/TRBV3-2,TRBJ1-1,.,TGTGCCAGCAGCCGATTGGACCTACGGGGGGCGGAGGTGAACACTGAAGCTTTCTTT,CASSRLDLRGAEVNTEAFF
.,TRBV2,TRBJ1-5,.,TGTGCCAGCAGTGAGGCTGTTAAGCCCCAGCATTTT,CASSEAVKPQHF
.,TRBV5-6,TRBJ1-1,.,TGTGCCAGCAGCTTGTTCGGCGCTCAGGGCACAAACACTGAAGCTTTCTTT,CASSLFGAQGTNTEAFF
.,TRBV9,TRBJ2-5,TRBD2,TGTGCCAGCAGCGTAGGGTCGGGAGGGCTGGTAGAGACCCAGTACTTC,CASSVGSGGLVETQYF
.,TRBV28,TRBJ1-6,TRBD1,TGTGCCAGCAGTTGGGGGACAGGGTCCCTACCCCTCCACTTT,CASSWGTGSLPLHF